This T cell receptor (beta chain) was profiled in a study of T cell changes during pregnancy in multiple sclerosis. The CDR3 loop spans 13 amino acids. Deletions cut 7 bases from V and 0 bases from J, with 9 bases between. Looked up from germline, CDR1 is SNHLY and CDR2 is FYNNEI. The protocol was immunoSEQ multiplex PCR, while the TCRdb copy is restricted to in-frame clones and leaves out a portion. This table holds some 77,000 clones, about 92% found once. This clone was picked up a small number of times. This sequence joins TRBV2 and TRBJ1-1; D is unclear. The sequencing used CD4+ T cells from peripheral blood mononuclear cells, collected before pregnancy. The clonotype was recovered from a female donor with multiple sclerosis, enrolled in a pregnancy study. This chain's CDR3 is CASMASMNTEAFF. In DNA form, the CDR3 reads TGTGCCAGCATGGCCAGTATGAACACTGAAGCTTTCTTT.